One and the same sample provided the 15 T cell receptor beta chains below, sequenced in a study of blood T cells in healthy people across ages. For the second PCR, which ran for 7 to 11 cycles, a sample-barcoded 5' primer and a J-beta primer mix were used. TCRdb re-called the 5' RACE reads through MiXCR, storing one row per CDR3 protein. The sample comprises 800,000 to 950,000 distinct CDR3 sequences, approximately 32% of which are singletons, and roughly a tenth rests with the top ten. These data also featured in a second study, about T cells of mothers and their children.

Sequencing input: blood. These receptors all stem from a woman aged 40 to 55 in good health.

Of note for this clonotype: Just one base apart from a much larger clone, this may be a read error. The chain joins TRBV20-1 to TRBJ2-3, with 10 positions matching TRBD2. Germline values: CDR1 DFQATT, CDR2 SNEGSKA (reference sequence). CDR3 length: 13 amino acids. The CDR3 protein is CSARRTSGDTRYF. The CDR3 DNA reads TGCAGTGCAAGGCGGACTAGCGGAGATACGCGGTATTTT.

This clonotype was recorded at least ten times. This rearrangement joins TRBV28 to TRBJ2-7; TRBD1 matches 7 bases. V was clipped by 6 bases and J by 2 bases; unmatched bases: 7. The CDR3 consists of 14 residues. Germline values: CDR1 MDHEN, CDR2 SYDVKM. In DNA, the CDR3 is TGTGCCAGCAGAGAACAGGGGCGTCCCTACGAGCAGTACTTC. This codes for CASREQGRPYEQYF.

This clonotype showed up many times. V and J are TRBV25-1 and TRBJ1-1; D remains unclear. Looked up from germline, CDR1 is MGHDK and CDR2 is SYGVNS. The CDR3 runs to 12 residues. V was shortened by 9 bases and J by 5 bases, with 13 bases between the two germline ends. The CDR3 coding sequence is TGTGCCAGTGGTCTTCGAGAGACTGAAGCTTTCTTT. This codes for CASGLRETEAFF.

Notes on this clonotype: It may be a read error: a sequence one base away is much more abundant. CDR3 nucleotides: TGTGCCAGCAGCGCACTAGCGGGGGGTGTATACGAGCAGTACTTC. This translates into CASSALAGGVYEQYF. The chain couples TRBV7-2 to TRBJ2-7; 12 bases agree with TRBD2. The ends lost 5 bases at V and 4 bases at J; junction bases unmatched: 6. Germline V CDR1 and CDR2: SGHTA, FQGNSA. This CDR3 spans 15 amino acids. Looking up the rest from reference TRBV7-2 and TRBJ2-7 gives the full variable domain: GAGVSQSPSNKVTEKGKDVELRCDPISGHTALYWYRQSLGQGLEFLIYFQGNSAPDKSGLPSDRFSAERTGGSVSTLTIQRTQQEDSAVYLCASSALAGGVYEQYFGPGTRLTVT.

Concerning this clonotype: Relative to the germline gene, one junction end is altered; a read error may explain this. V is TRBV12-3 or TRBV12-4 and J is TRBJ1-5; no clear D gene. The CDR3 length is 14 residues. CDR3 protein: CVSSLAPGGQPQHF. The CDR3 DNA follows: TGTGTCAGCAGTTTAGCGCCGGGCGGTCAGCCCCAGCATTTT.

V gene TRBV29-1 combines with J gene TRBJ2-1; D may be TRBD2 (5 bases). Germline CDR1 is SQVTM and CDR2 is ANQGSEA. V dropped 2 bases and J dropped 2 bases, with 10 bases sitting between them. There are 14 residues in the CDR3. CDR3 coding DNA: TGCAGCGTTGAACTCGGGGTTCCCTACAATGAGCAGTTCTTC. As protein: CSVELGVPYNEQFF.

There are a few counts of this clonotype. The genes are TRBV28 and TRBJ2-1, with D unclear. The germline V gene encodes CDR1 MDHEN and CDR2 SYDVKM. V lost 3 bases and J lost 6, with 9 bases in between. This CDR3 has 13 residues. CDR3 sequence (DNA): TGTGCCAGCAGTTTTGGGCCCGGCAATGAGCAGTTCTTC. Translation: CASSFGPGNEQFF.

In its sample, this clonotype was seen many times. The CDR3 is CSVRTANYEQYF. The CDR3, as DNA: TGCAGCGTTCGGACAGCCAACTACGAGCAGTACTTC. This chain uses TRBV29-1 with TRBJ2-7, with D tentatively TRBD1 (6 bases). The CDR3 spans 12 residues. Looked up from germline, CDR1 is SQVTM and CDR2 is ANQGSEA. Trimming removed 5 bases at V and 3 bases at J, with 11 bases between.

This clonotype was seen more than once but under ten times. At one end, the junction sequence differs from germline, possibly due to a read error. The V and J genes are TRBV5-1 and TRBJ1-6; weak D call: TRBD1 (5 bases). In germline, CDR1 is SGHRS, CDR2 YFSETQ. This CDR3 is built from 12 residues. For the CDR3, the DNA is TGCGCCAGCAGACAGGAGAATTCGCCCCGCCACTTT. Residues: CASRQENSPRHF.

V is TRBV20-1 and J is TRBJ1-2; no clear D. The CDR3 sequence is 12 residues long. Germline CDR1 reads DFQATT; CDR2 reads SNEGSKA (reference sequence). Trimming shortened V by 3 bases and J by 3 bases, and 8 bases separated the two germline ends. The CDR3 DNA follows: TGCAGTGCTAGTCAGACGGACTATGGCTACACCTTC. Its translation is CSASQTDYGYTF.

Many counts were recorded for this clonotype. J is TRBJ2-7 and V is TRBV28; 9 positions agree with TRBD1. Trimming cost V 9 bases and J 6 bases; bases outside gene matches: 9. The CDR3 is 13 amino acids. The V gene's germline CDR1 is MDHEN and CDR2 SYDVKM. The CDR3 coding sequence is TGTGCCAGTACCGGGACAGGGTACCGCGAGCAGTACTTC. This gives the protein CASTGTGYREQYF. The full variable domain, rest sourced from reference TRBV28 and TRBJ2-7, is DVKVTQSSRYLVKRTGEKVFLECVQDMDHENMFWYRQDPGLGLRLIYFSYDVKMKEKGDIPEGYSVSREKKERFSLILESASTNQTSMYLCASTGTGYREQYFGPGTRLTVT.

This clonotype occurred many times. CDR3 in DNA: TGTGCCAGCAGACTTCTAGCGGGGGCTCGTGAGCAGTTCTTC. Its protein is CASRLLAGAREQFF. The chain links TRBV5-5 to TRBJ2-1; 10 bases match TRBD2. CDR1 is SGHKS and CDR2 is YYEKEE in the germline V gene (reference sequence). Trimming cost V 5 bases and J 9 bases; bases outside gene matches: 8. The CDR3 runs 14 residues.

Regarding this clonotype: A much larger clone sits a single nucleotide away, making a read error possible. The J gene is TRBJ2-3, the V gene TRBV12-3 or TRBV12-4; TRBD2 agrees at 8 bases. J gave up 11 bases and V 6 bases, and 13 bases lay outside the gene matches. This CDR3 has 14 residues. CDR3 amino acids: CASRSSGSTDVQYF. The CDR3 DNA reads TGTGCCAGCAGATCCAGCGGGAGCACAGATGTGCAGTATTTT.

About this clonotype itself: This may arise from a read error, as a much more abundant clone is one base away. The V call is TRBV29-1, the J call TRBJ2-1, with D maybe TRBD2 (7 bases). Germline loops: CDR1 SQVTM, CDR2 ANQGSEA. CDR3 length equals 14 residues. Trimming removed 4 bases from V and 7 bases from J, with 17 bases in between. The CDR3 is CSVAGRGAGNEQFF. The CDR3 DNA follows: TGCAGCGTTGCTGGACGGGGGGCAGGGAATGAGCAGTTCTTC.

This clonotype showed up many times. The chain is built from TRBV12-3 or TRBV12-4 and TRBJ2-7, with TRBD2 matching over 11 bases. With V trimmed by 3 bases and J by 7 bases, 5 bases remained unmatched. CDR3 length: 14 residues. The CDR3 region is CASSFLAGGREQYF. The CDR3 bases are TGTGCCAGCAGTTTCTTAGCGGGGGGGCGAGAGCAGTACTTC.